The clone carrying this T cell receptor beta chain appeared a single time. This record comes from a study of blood T cell repertoires in COVID-19. Whole-study context: Sources were T cells, B-cell-depleted T cells, or PBMCs; the material itself was cDNA or gDNA.

Germline values: CDR1 LNHDA, CDR2 SQIVND (reference sequence). V was clipped by 6 bases and J by 3 bases; unmatched bases: 6. The CDR3 is 16 residues long. In the authors' workflow: By means of reference gene primer amplification, nucleated cell counts were estimated. Repertoires were generated with immunoSEQ multiplex PCR, while TCRdb's copy carries only in-frame clones and drops some. The V and J calls and clone size are taken from that table; D and trimming were inferred from the DNA. The sample lists under 250,000 clones, 83% occurring once. The sample consisted of peripheral blood. This receptor was identified in a human donor in a cohort sampled during active COVID-19. This sequence joins TRBV19 and TRBJ1-6; 9 bases match TRBD1. The CDR3 region is CASRSGTGFYNSPLHF. Here the CDR3 DNA reads TGTGCCAGTAGATCCGGGACAGGGTTCTATAATTCACCCCTCCACTTT.